This TCR beta chain was captured by sequencing in a study of blood T cell repertoires in COVID-19. As processed by the authors: How many nucleated cells were present was estimated from reference gene primer amplification. TCRdb's table, derived via immunoSEQ multiplex PCR, lists solely in-frame clones and lacks some. The DNA gave D and trimming, while V, J and clone size come from that table. The data contain about 170,000 clones, roughly 90% of them singletons. Residents of about two dozen US areas, aged roughly 18 to 89 years, made up the participants. CDR3 length: 15 amino acids. Germline CDR1 and CDR2: SNHLY and FYNNEI. V gave up 2 bases and J gave up 4 bases; unmatched junction bases: 2.

The sequencing input was PBMCs or T cells enriched from blood (not recorded which). The chain carries TRBV2 and TRBJ1-6; 7 bases are shared with TRBD1. The sequence came from a woman between 50 and 59 years old who had recovered from COVID-19. The chain's CDR3 is CASSESGQYNSPLHF. The CDR3 region has the DNA TGTGCCAGCAGTGAATCGGGACAGTATAATTCACCCCTCCACTTT.